A single sample gave rise to the 2 T cell receptor beta chains below, sequenced in a study of radiation and T cells in renal cell carcinoma. Noted time point: blood 2 weeks post-SBRT. Treatment here: 15 Gy SBRT to primary tumor, nephrectomy 4 weeks later. TCRdb keeps only in-frame clones here, not all; method: immunoSEQ multiplex PCR. Here the sample spans 100,000 to 150,000 clones, more than 75% being singletons. The source was blood, collected from a patient whose treatment included radiotherapy and nephrectomy. The receptor set was obtained from a woman in her 70s with renal cell carcinoma.

This clone was picked up a small number of times. The rearrangement uses TRBV4-3 and TRBJ1-1; D ambiguous. This CDR3 is built from 14 residues. Trimming took off 0 bases at V and 14 bases at J, with 19 bases between the two ends. Germline-derived CDR1 and CDR2 are LGHNA and YSLEER. The CDR3 DNA reads as TGCGCCAGCAGCCAAGACTCCGGGAGGGCCCTTCCCTTCTTT. Translated, it gives CASSQDSGRALPFF.

This clone was found once. This chain connects TRBV28 to TRBJ2-2; D is uncertain. The V end was cut by 6 bases, the J end by 0 bases, with 14 bases between. The CDR3 runs to 16 residues. Germline lookup yields CDR1 MDHEN and CDR2 SYDVKM. This CDR3 reads CASSPVMGANTGELFF. The CDR3 bases are TGTGCCAGCAGCCCCGTTATGGGCGCGAACACCGGGGAGCTGTTTTTT. Full variable domain (missing parts from reference TRBV28 and TRBJ2-2): DVKVTQSSRYLVKRTGEKVFLECVQDMDHENMFWYRQDPGLGLRLIYFSYDVKMKEKGDIPEGYSVSREKKERFSLILESASTNQTSMYLCASSPVMGANTGELFFGEGSRLTVL.